This note documents a single T cell receptor beta chain sequence. CDR1 SGHVS and CDR2 FQNEAQ come from the germline V gene. Trimming left V 5 bases short and J 7 bases short, with 23 bases between. The CDR3 is 16 amino acids. This specimen belongs to a study of shared clonotypes between healthy human individuals. As processed by the authors: With immunoSEQ giving junction-only sequences and no quality scores, filtering differed. Clones were read by immunoSEQ multiplex PCR, and TCRdb kept only the in-frame ones, dropping some. V, J and clone size were drawn from that table, and D and trimming were deduced from the DNA. The profile covers 640,000 or so clones, with around 72% appearing a single time and 1.8% taken by the ten largest. Naive CD4+ cells were CD45RA-selected; the remaining cells were memory.

The TCR was taken from a woman aged 25 to 39 in good health. J is TRBJ1-2 and V is TRBV7-8, with a weak D call TRBD1 (5 bases). The sequenced material came from memory CD4+ T cells sorted from blood. Documented subset: CD45RA-negative fraction. DNA for the CDR3: TGTGCCAGCAGCATCCTTGGGGGGAAGGAAGGAATTGGCTACACCTTC. The encoded protein is CASSILGGKEGIGYTF. The full variable domain, in which reference TRBV7-8 and TRBJ1-2 provide the parts outside the CDR3, is GAGVSQSPRYKVAKRGQDVALRCDPISGHVSLFWYQQALGQGPEFLTYFQNEAQLDKSGLPSDRFFAERPEGSVSTLKIQRTQQEDSAVYLCASSILGGKEGIGYTFGSGTRLTVV.